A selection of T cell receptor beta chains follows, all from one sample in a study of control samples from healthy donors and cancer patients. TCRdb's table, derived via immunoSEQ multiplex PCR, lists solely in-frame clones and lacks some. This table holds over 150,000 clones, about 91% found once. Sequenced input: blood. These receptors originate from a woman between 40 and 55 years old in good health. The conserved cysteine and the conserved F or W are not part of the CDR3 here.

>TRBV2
ASRVQGLREQY
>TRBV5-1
ASRGTGGAYQQAF
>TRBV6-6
ASSLDMLYEQY
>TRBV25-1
ASAGTDNEKLF
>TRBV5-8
AGPPGQGAEKLF
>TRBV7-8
ASSPDIGYGYT
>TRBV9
ASSVHLTGSGYT
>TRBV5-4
ASSLTGKGDTEAF
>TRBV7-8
ASSLGAGVKNEQF
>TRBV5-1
ASSLEGPHNSPLH
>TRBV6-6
ASSPRGGQPQH
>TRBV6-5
ASSYSRTGTIRTQF
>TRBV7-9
ASSIHDEQF
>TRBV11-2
ASSLVGRGNTEAF
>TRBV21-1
ASSKGRRGEQGNQPQH
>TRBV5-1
ASTQDVLQGGSEKLF
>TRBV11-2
ASSYLEFSSDEQF
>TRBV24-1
ATSVQYPGGYEQY
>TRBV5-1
ASSPGTGGVEQF
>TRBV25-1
ASSPPFNTQY
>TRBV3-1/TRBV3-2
ASTRGAEETQY
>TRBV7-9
ASSSIMLQWGTSGNTIY
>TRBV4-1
ASSQVPGENEQF
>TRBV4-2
ASSQEVFGQNKGYT
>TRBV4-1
ASSQMPVTGDYEQY
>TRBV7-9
ASSLAATGDNTEAF
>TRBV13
ASSLAQGAVNTEAF
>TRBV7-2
ASSWGTGLYEQY
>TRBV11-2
ASSRGYEQY
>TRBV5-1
ASSRDQNIQY
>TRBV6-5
ASSYVWGDTGELF
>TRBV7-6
ASSTLDTDTQY
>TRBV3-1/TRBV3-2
ASSRSGGAETQY
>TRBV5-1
ASSPGQGSYEQY
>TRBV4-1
ASSQGVTEAF
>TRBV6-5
ASSIHRTTNEKLF
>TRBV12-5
ASGLWLAGVDTQY
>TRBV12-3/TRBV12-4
ASSSPRTEAF
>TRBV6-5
ASRRGFNEKLF
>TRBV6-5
ASSYSGVGWH
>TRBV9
ASSVEGLGTGELF
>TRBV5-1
ASSFRGQPNTEAF
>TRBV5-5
ASSFQEGRGFNQPQH
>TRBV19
ASSISNQPQH
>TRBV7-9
ASSSRGSITGELF
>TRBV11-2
ASSLTPGTGELF
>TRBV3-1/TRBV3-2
ASSKTQGRSDTQY
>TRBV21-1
ASRRDWTEHEQY
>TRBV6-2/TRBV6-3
ASSYSQGDVSGNTIY
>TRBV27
ASSYLTNPGPHSGNTIY
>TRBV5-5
ASSLNPGTGNYGYT
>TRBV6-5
ASRLPGQPPKT
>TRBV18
ASSPFDSGANVLT
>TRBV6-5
ASSPIRAGELF